The table lists the clone carrying this T cell receptor beta chain with a few counts. What it binds is unknown. The PCR contained 60 Vbeta and 13 Jbeta primers. Original methodology: Later work found roughly 80 million unique TCR beta chains, with some 11 million shared. Clones were sequenced by immunoSEQ multiplex PCR, and TCRdb holds only the in-frame ones, with some missing. The V and J calls and clone size come from that table; D and trimming were worked out from the DNA. The sample records about 140,000 clones, approximately 84% being singletons. The sample originates from a study of cytomegalovirus exposure and HLA in healthy donors. General observations from the study: It was only CMV serostatus that was available as immune exposure information. On later analysis, the bulk of CMV-associated TCR beta chains appeared to be HLA-restricted. An analysis that was carried out later associated some 17,000 TCR beta sequences with HLA alleles at 0.05 false discovery rate.

Germline CDR1 reads MNHNY; CDR2 reads SVGAGI (reference sequence). The trim removed 0 bases at V and 6 bases at J, leaving 9 bases unmatched. This CDR3 region has 16 residues. This chain joins TRBV6-6 and TRBJ1-2, with TRBD1 identical over 8 bases. The receptor comes from a woman aged 40 to 55 in good health and CMV-seronegative. Sequencing was done on a sample of PBMCs. CDR3 region: CASSYSVGQGQDGYTF. CDR3 sequence (DNA): TGTGCCAGCAGTTACTCAGTTGGACAGGGACAGGATGGCTACACCTTC.